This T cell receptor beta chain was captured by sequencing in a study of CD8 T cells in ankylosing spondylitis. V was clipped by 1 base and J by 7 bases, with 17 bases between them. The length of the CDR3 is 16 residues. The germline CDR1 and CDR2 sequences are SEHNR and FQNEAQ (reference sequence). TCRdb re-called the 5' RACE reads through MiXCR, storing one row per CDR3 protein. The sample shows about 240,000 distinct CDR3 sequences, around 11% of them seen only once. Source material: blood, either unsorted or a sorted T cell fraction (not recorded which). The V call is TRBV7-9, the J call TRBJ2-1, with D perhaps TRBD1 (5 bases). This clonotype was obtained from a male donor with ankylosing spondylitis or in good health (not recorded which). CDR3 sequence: CASSLGMGRGTNEQFF. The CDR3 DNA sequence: TGTGCCAGCAGCTTAGGAATGGGAAGGGGCACGAATGAGCAGTTCTTC.